This entry lists 29 T cell receptor beta chains sequenced from one sample in a study of PD-L1 blockade in urothelial cancer. Some clones are missing from TCRdb's copy, which holds only in-frame ones; the method was immunoSEQ multiplex PCR. The sample shows roughly 30,000 clones, 89% of them seen only once. Sample time point: peripheral blood 6 weeks after treatment start. Here the sequenced sample was PBMCs, taken around atezolizumab (anti-PD-L1) treatment. Every receptor here comes from an elderly man with urothelial cancer.

The chain carries TRBV7-6 and TRBJ2-3; 9 nucleotides align to TRBD2. This CDR3 contains 15 residues. From germline, CDR1 is SGHVS and CDR2 FNYEAQ. Unmatched junction bases numbered 5, after V lost 1 base and J lost 6 bases. CDR3 DNA sequence: TGTGCCAGCAGCTTAGAGGCGGGAGGGCGTGATACGCAGTATTTT. Its translation: CASSLEAGGRDTQYF.

The count of this clone is one. This sequence joins TRBV9 and TRBJ2-3; D is perhaps TRBD2 (7 bases). Germline V gene sequence: CDR1 SGDLS, CDR2 YYNGEE. The CDR3 is 17 amino acids. The V end lost 5 bases, the J end lost 5 bases, and 24 bases lay between the germline ends. The CDR3 sequence is CASSEGVWAGRGDTQYF. CDR3 DNA sequence: TGTGCCAGCAGTGAGGGGGTTTGGGCGGGGAGGGGAGATACGCAGTATTTT.

The rearrangement uses TRBV10-3 and TRBJ2-3; 8 bases are a match to TRBD2. Germline V gene data show CDR1 as ENHRY and CDR2 as SYGVKD. The CDR3 has 12 amino acids. J lost 5 bases, V lost 8 bases, and 3 bases had no gene match. CDR3 sequence: CAIRLAGDTQYF. The CDR3 DNA reads as TGTGCCATCCGGCTAGCGGGAGATACGCAGTATTTT.

This CDR3 is CASSLLPGTANYNEQFF. CDR3 DNA sequence: TGTGCCAGCAGCTTGCTTCCCGGGACAGCCAACTACAATGAGCAGTTCTTC. The chain uses TRBV5-6 and TRBJ2-1; the match to TRBD1 covers 7 bases. The length of the CDR3 is 17 residues. Germline-derived CDR1 and CDR2 are SGHDT and YYEEEE. The J segment lost 3 bases and the V segment lost 1 base, leaving 10 bases of the junction unmatched. The whole variable domain, remainder taken from reference TRBV5-6 and TRBJ2-1, is DAGVTQSPTHLIKTRGQQVTLRCSPKSGHDTVSWYQQALGQGPQFIFQYYEEEERQRGNFPDRFSGHQFPNYSSELNVNALLLGDSALYLCASSLLPGTANYNEQFFGPGTRLTVL.

The rearrangement uses TRBV19 and TRBJ2-7, with TRBD2 identical over 9 bases. The CDR3 spans 17 residues. In germline, CDR1 is LNHDA, CDR2 SQIVND (reference sequence). V shed 8 bases and J 2 bases; nucleotides not matched to a gene: 16. As DNA, the CDR3 is TGTGCCAGTTCGCGGGGGGGAGGACGGCCGATCACCTACGAGCAGTACTTC. Amino acids: CASSRGGGRPITYEQYF.

The DNA of the CDR3 is TGCGCCAGCAGCGGGACAGGGGGCACTGAAGCTTTCTTT. Translating gives CASSGTGGTEAFF. The rearrangement joins TRBV5-1 to TRBJ1-1; TRBD1 aligns across 11 bases. J lost 4 bases, V lost 4 bases, and 0 bases had no gene match. Germline V lookup: CDR1 SGHRS, CDR2 YFSETQ. The CDR3 loop spans 13 amino acids. The full variable domain, its missing parts supplied by reference TRBV5-1 and TRBJ1-1, is KAGVTQTPRYLIKTRGQQVTLSCSPISGHRSVSWYQQTPGQGLQFLFEYFSETQRNKGNFPGRFSGRQFSNSRSEMNVSTLELGDSALYLCASSGTGGTEAFFGQGTRLTVV.

A remark on this clone: The same CDR3 also results from other DNA sequences found in this sample. The V and J genes are TRBV5-1 and TRBJ2-5; 9 positions agree with TRBD2. Trimming at V came to 2 bases and at J to 5 bases, leaving 1 base not matched to a gene. This CDR3 is built from 13 residues. Germline assignment: CDR1 SGHRS and CDR2 YFSETQ. The CDR3 loop is CASSLAGGETQYF. Written as DNA, the CDR3 is TGCGCCAGCAGCTTAGCGGGAGGTGAGACCCAGTACTTC.

The chain is built from TRBV5-4 and TRBJ1-1, with 9 bases matching TRBD1. The CDR3 loop spans 16 amino acids. The V gene end was trimmed by 5 bases and the J gene end by 0 bases; junction bases not matched to a gene: 8. Germline lookup yields CDR1 SGHNT and CDR2 YYREEE (reference sequence). This CDR3 is CASSSGTGPMNTEAFF. CDR3 in DNA: TGTGCCAGCAGTTCCGGGACAGGGCCAATGAACACTGAAGCTTTCTTT.

The gene calls are TRBV28 and TRBJ1-1, with D possibly TRBD1 on 6 matching bases. Trimming removed 6 bases at V and 0 bases at J, with 11 bases between. The germline gives CDR1 MDHEN, CDR2 SYDVKM. The CDR3 is made up of 14 amino acids. The CDR3 DNA sequence: TGTGCCAGCAGCCTAGGACAGATGAACACTGAAGCTTTCTTT. Its translation is CASSLGQMNTEAFF.

For the CDR3, the DNA is TGTGCCAGCAGCCAACGACAGGGTTCCTCGGTAGAGACCCAGTACTTC. This sequence encodes CASSQRQGSSVETQYF. This sequence joins TRBV14 and TRBJ2-5, with 7 bases lining up with TRBD1. The germline CDR1 and CDR2 sequences are SGHDN and FVKESK. The CDR3 runs 16 residues. Unmatched junction bases numbered 10, after V lost 2 bases and J lost 4 bases.

This chain connects TRBV5-1 to TRBJ2-7, with D possibly matching TRBD1 (6 bases). The CDR3 totals 14 residues. The germline V and J ends were trimmed by 0 bases and 2 bases, with 9 bases remaining between them. Germline V gene lookup returns CDR1 SGHRS and CDR2 YFSETQ. The CDR3 nucleotides read TGCGCCAGCAGCTTGGGGGCAGGGGCCTACGAGCAGTACTTC. It encodes CASSLGAGAYEQYF.

The genes are TRBV9 and TRBJ2-2; D may be TRBD2 (5 bases). Germline CDR1 reads SGDLS; CDR2 reads YYNGEE. The V end was cut by 0 bases, the J end by 6 bases, with 12 bases between. This CDR3 is 15 amino acids long. For the CDR3, the DNA is TGTGCCAGCAGCGTAGGAGGGATTGGGGCCGGGGAGCTGTTTTTT. Amino acid sequence: CASSVGGIGAGELFF.

The V call is TRBV6-5, the J call TRBJ2-7, with D perhaps TRBD1 (8 bases). Trimming left V 4 bases short and J 3 bases short, with 16 bases between. The CDR3 runs 15 residues. CDR1 is MNHEY, CDR2 SVGAGI, per germline. CDR3 sequence: CASSSNRGGIYEQYF. The DNA for the CDR3 is TGTGCCAGCAGTTCTAACAGGGGGGGGATCTACGAGCAGTACTTC.

The V call is TRBV9, the J call TRBJ2-5, with 8 positions matching TRBD1. CDR1 and CDR2 from the germline V gene are SGDLS and YYNGEE. The CDR3 runs to 17 residues. V dropped 4 bases and J dropped 5; count of bases not matched to a gene: 16. Written as DNA, the CDR3 is TGTGCCAGCAGCCCTCTACCGAGAACAGGGGGAATCGAGACCCAGTACTTC. Protein sequence: CASSPLPRTGGIETQYF.

This clone was observed a few times. The chain joins TRBV9 to TRBJ2-3; 10 nucleotides line up with TRBD1. With V trimmed by 2 bases and J by 4 bases, 4 bases remained unmatched. The CDR3 totals 15 residues. Germline V CDR1 and CDR2: SGDLS, YYNGEE. CDR3: CASSVTGGFADTQYF. CDR3 nucleotides: TGTGCCAGCAGCGTGACAGGGGGCTTTGCAGATACGCAGTATTTT. The entire variable domain, with the rest obtained from reference TRBV9 and TRBJ2-3, is as follows: DSGVTQTPKHLITATGQRVTLRCSPRSGDLSVYWYQQSLDQGLQFLIQYYNGEERAKGNILERFSAQQFPDLHSELNLSSLELGDSALYFCASSVTGGFADTQYFGPGTRLTVL.

V and J are TRBV7-9 and TRBJ2-5; 9 nucleotides match TRBD2. The CDR3 contains 15 residues. V was clipped by 5 bases and J by 5 bases; unmatched bases: 9. Looked up from germline, CDR1 is SEHNR and CDR2 is FQNEAQ (reference sequence). Here the CDR3 DNA reads TGTGCCAGCAGCCAGACGGCCCTAGCGGGGGAGACCCAGTACTTC. Amino acid sequence: CASSQTALAGETQYF.

The CDR3 region has the DNA TGTGCCAGCAGCCCGGGACAGGCCGGGGCATATGGCTACACCTTC. It is translated as CASSPGQAGAYGYTF. The chain links TRBV28 to TRBJ1-2, with 8 bases that match TRBD1. The ends lost 6 bases at V and 5 bases at J; junction bases unmatched: 11. Germline lookup yields CDR1 MDHEN and CDR2 SYDVKM. This CDR3 region has 15 residues.

The CDR3 coding sequence is TGTGCCAGCAGCCCCATGAGTATTAACAGGGGAGGTTTATCCACCGGGGAGCTGTTTTTT. It is translated as CASSPMSINRGGLSTGELFF. The gene calls are TRBV5-5 and TRBJ2-2; D is perhaps TRBD1 (7 bases). The CDR3 is 20 amino acids. Germline values: CDR1 SGHKS, CDR2 YYEKEE (reference sequence). Deletions cut 4 bases from V and 4 bases from J, with 29 bases between.

Here the CDR3 DNA reads TGTGCCAGCTCACCGAGGGGGGGGGACGGCGAAAAACTGTTTTTT. It translates to CASSPRGGDGEKLFF. The chain carries TRBV18 and TRBJ1-4; weak D call: TRBD1 (6 bases). CDR3 length: 15 residues. The ends were cut back, 3 bases at V and 8 bases at J, with 16 bases in the middle. Germline V lookup: CDR1 KGHSH, CDR2 LQKENI.

The chain links TRBV5-4 to TRBJ1-1; 11 positions agree with TRBD1. This CDR3 region has 16 residues. Germline V CDR1 and CDR2: SGHNT, YYREEE (reference sequence). Losses at the gene ends were 0 bases for V and 4 bases for J; bases not matched to a gene: 5. The CDR3 region is CASSLGTGGLVTEAFF. CDR3 bases: TGTGCCAGCAGCTTGGGGACAGGGGGCTTGGTCACTGAAGCTTTCTTT. The full variable domain, with the rest looked up from reference TRBV5-4 and TRBJ1-1, is ETGVTQSPTHLIKTRGQQVTLRCSSQSGHNTVSWYQQALGQGPQFIFQYYREEENGRGNFPPRFSGLQFPNYSSELNVNALELDDSALYLCASSLGTGGLVTEAFFGQGTRLTVV.

CDR3 sequence (DNA): TGTGCCAGCAGCACGACAGTTCGCGCTGAAGCTTTCTTT. This sequence encodes CASSTTVRAEAFF. The chain combines TRBV6-5 with TRBJ1-1; the D gene is possibly TRBD1 (5 bases). The CDR3 sequence is 13 residues long. Trimming cost V 6 bases and J 6 bases, with 14 bases left between them. CDR1 and CDR2 (germline): MNHEY, SVGAGI.

The chain has TRBV7-2 and TRBJ2-3; D possibly corresponds to TRBD1 (6 bases). The CDR3 is 15 amino acids. The germline V gene encodes CDR1 SGHTA and CDR2 FQGNSA. V was shortened by 1 base and J by 0 bases, with 8 bases between the two germline ends. CDR3 DNA sequence: TGTGCCAGCAGCTTAGACAGGGCAAGCACAGATACGCAGTATTTT. Translating gives CASSLDRASTDTQYF. Full variable domain (outside the CDR3, taken from reference TRBV7-2 and TRBJ2-3): GAGVSQSPSNKVTEKGKDVELRCDPISGHTALYWYRQSLGQGLEFLIYFQGNSAPDKSGLPSDRFSAERTGGSVSTLTIQRTQQEDSAVYLCASSLDRASTDTQYFGPGTRLTVL.

The CDR3 loop reads CASSFTPGQGSLGATIYF. CDR3 DNA: TGTGCCAGCAGCTTCACCCCGGGACAGGGAAGTTTAGGGGCCACCATATATTTT. The V call is TRBV5-5, the J call TRBJ1-3; 9 positions match TRBD1. Germline assignment: CDR1 SGHKS and CDR2 YYEKEE (reference sequence). The CDR3 extends over 18 amino acids. V shed 2 bases, J shed 9 bases, and the junction held 18 bases outside the gene matches. The full variable domain, rest sourced from reference TRBV5-5 and TRBJ1-3, is DAGVTQSPTHLIKTRGQQVTLRCSPISGHKSVSWYQQVLGQGPQFIFQYYEKEERGRGNFPDRFSARQFPNYSSELNVNALLLGDSALYLCASSFTPGQGSLGATIYFGEGSWLTVV.

The J gene is TRBJ1-2, the V gene TRBV9; TRBD1 is a possible D gene (6 bases). V gave up 6 bases and J gave up 3 bases, with 21 bases separating them. There are 16 residues in the CDR3. Germline CDR1 reads SGDLS; CDR2 reads YYNGEE. DNA for the CDR3: TGTGCCAGCACCCTCCGCCCCGACAGGAGCGACTATGGCTACACCTTC. Amino acid sequence: CASTLRPDRSDYGYTF.

V and J are TRBV30 and TRBJ2-1, with TRBD2 matching over 9 bases. After removal of 0 bases from V and 4 bases from J, the junction contained 10 bases not matched to a gene. Germline values: CDR1 GTSNPN, CDR2 SVGIG (reference sequence). The CDR3 loop spans 17 amino acids. For the CDR3, the DNA is TGTGCCTGGAGTGTAGGGGTTAAGACTAGCGGTTACAATGAGCAGTTCTTC. This translates into CAWSVGVKTSGYNEQFF. The entire variable domain, with the rest obtained from reference TRBV30 and TRBJ2-1, is as follows: SQTIHQWPATLVQPVGSPLSLECTVEGTSNPNLYWYRQAAGRGLQLLFYSVGIGQISSEVPQNLSASRPQDRQFILSSKKLLLSDSGFYLCAWSVGVKTSGYNEQFFGPGTRLTVL.

This clone was found once. The rearrangement uses TRBV4-3 and TRBJ2-5; D not resolved. Germline V CDR1 and CDR2: LGHNA, YSLEER. This CDR3 contains 15 residues. The V gene lost 0 bases and the J gene lost 2 bases, with 10 bases spanning the gap. The CDR3 DNA reads as TGCGCCAGCAGCCAAGATTGGGCGCAGCAAGAGACCCAGTACTTC. The encoded protein is CASSQDWAQQETQYF.

This clone was picked up one time. The CDR3 sequence is CASSPGRDARTDTQYF. CDR3 DNA sequence: TGTGCCAGCTCACCAGGGCGGGATGCACGCACAGATACGCAGTATTTT. This rearrangement joins TRBV18 to TRBJ2-3; D perhaps matches TRBD2 (6 bases). This CDR3 contains 16 residues. V was cut by 2 bases and J by 1 base, with 13 bases left in between. CDR1 KGHSH and CDR2 LQKENI come from the germline V gene.

CDR3 residues: CASSYFTGGAHEQYF. The CDR3, as DNA: TGTGCCAGCAGTTACTTCACGGGGGGAGCGCACGAGCAGTACTTC. The chain recombines TRBV6-6 with TRBJ2-7; 7 nucleotides align to TRBD2. Germline trimming cut 1 base from V and 5 bases from J; bases unmatched to any gene: 8. The CDR3 is 15 amino acids. Looked up from germline, CDR1 is MNHNY and CDR2 is SVGAGI (reference sequence).

The V gene is TRBV10-3, the J gene TRBJ1-1; 7 bases line up with TRBD1. V dropped 6 bases and J dropped 1; count of bases not matched to a gene: 8. This CDR3 is built from 15 residues. Germline CDR1 ENHRY, CDR2 SYGVKD. Here the CDR3 DNA reads TGTGCCATCAGCGACAGGGACGGTTGGAACACTGAAGCTTTCTTT. This codes for CAISDRDGWNTEAFF.